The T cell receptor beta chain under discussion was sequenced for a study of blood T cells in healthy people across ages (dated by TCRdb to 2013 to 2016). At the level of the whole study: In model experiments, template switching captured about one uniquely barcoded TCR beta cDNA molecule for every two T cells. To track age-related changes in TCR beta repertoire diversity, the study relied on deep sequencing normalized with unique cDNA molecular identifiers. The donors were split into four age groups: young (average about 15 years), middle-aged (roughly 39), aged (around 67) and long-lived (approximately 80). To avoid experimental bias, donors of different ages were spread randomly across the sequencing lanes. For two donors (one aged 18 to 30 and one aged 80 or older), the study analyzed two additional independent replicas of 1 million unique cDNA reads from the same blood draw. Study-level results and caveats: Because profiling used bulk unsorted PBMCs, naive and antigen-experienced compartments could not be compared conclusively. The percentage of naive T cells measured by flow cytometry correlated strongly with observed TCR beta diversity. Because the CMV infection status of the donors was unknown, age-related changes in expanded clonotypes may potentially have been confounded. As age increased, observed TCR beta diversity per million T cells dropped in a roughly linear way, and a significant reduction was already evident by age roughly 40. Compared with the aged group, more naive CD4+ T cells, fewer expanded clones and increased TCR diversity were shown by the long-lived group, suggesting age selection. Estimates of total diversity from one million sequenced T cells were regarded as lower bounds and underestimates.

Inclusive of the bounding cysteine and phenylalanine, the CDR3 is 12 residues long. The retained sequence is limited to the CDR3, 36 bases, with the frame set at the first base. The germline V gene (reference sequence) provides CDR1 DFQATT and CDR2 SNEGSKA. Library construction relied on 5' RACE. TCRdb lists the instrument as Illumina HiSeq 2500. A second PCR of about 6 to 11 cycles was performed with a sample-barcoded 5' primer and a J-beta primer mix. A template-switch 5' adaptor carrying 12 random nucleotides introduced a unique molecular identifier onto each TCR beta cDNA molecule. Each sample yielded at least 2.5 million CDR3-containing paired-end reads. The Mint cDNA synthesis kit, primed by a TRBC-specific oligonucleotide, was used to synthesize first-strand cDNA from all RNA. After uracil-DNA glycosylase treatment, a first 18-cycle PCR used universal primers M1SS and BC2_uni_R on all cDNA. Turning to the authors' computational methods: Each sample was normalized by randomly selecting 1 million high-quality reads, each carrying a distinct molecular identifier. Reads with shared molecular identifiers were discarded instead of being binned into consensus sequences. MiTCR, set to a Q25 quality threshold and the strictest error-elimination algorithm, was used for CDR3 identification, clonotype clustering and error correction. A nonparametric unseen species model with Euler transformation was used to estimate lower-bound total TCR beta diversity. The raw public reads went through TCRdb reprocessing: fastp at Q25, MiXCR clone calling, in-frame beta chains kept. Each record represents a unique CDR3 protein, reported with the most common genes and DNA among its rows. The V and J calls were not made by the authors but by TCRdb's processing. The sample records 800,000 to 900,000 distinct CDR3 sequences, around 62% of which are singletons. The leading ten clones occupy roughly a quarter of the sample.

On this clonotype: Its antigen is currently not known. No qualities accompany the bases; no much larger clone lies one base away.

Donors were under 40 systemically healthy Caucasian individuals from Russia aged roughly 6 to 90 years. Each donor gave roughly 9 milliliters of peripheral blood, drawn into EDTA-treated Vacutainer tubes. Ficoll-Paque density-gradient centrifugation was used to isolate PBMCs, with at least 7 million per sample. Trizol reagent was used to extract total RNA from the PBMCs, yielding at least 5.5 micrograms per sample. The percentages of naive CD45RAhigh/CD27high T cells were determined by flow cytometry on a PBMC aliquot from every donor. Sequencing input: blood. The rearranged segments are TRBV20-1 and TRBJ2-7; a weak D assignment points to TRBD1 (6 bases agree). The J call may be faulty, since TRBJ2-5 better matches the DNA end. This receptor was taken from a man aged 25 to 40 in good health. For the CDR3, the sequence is CSAQPRGETQYF. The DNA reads TGCAGTGCTCAACCTAGGGGGGAGACCCAGTACTTC.